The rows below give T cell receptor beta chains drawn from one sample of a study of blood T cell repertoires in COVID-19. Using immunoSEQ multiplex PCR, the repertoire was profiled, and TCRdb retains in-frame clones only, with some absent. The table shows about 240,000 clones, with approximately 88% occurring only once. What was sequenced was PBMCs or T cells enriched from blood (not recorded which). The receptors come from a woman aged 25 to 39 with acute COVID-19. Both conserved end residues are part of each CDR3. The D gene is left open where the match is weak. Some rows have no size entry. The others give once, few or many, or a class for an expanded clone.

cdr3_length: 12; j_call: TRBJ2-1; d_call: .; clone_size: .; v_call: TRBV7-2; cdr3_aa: CASSRFPGEQFF
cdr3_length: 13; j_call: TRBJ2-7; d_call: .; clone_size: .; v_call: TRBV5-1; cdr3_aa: CASSYTDSYEQYF
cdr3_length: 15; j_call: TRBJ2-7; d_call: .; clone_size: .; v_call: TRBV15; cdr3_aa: CATRPGTFSLGEQYF
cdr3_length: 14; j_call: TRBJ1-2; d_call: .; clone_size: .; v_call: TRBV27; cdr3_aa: CASSSGSHNYGYTF
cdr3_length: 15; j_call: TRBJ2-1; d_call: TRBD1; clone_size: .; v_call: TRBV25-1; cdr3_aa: CASRPGQVTYNEQFF
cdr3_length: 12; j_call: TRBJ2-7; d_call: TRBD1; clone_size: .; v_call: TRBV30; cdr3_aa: CAWRGQGDSQYF
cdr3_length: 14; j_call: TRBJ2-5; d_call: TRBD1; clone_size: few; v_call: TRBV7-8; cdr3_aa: CASSYRGSEETQYF
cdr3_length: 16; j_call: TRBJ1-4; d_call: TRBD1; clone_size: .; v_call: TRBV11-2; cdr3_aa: CASSFSGTGPNEKLFF
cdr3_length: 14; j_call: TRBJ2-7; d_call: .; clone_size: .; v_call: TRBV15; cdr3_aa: CATSRERQGGEQYF
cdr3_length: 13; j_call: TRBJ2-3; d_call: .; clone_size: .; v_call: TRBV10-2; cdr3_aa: CASSTRGTDTQYF
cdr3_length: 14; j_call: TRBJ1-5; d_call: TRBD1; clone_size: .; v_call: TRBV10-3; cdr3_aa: CAGGTGDSNQPQHF
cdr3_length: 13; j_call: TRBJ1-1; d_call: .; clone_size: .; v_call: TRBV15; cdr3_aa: CASGRDLNTEAFF
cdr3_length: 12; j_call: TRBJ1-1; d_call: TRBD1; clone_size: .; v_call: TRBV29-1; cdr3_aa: CSAGTGGTEAFF
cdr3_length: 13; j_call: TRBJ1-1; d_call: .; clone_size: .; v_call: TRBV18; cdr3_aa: CASSQLGSTEAFF
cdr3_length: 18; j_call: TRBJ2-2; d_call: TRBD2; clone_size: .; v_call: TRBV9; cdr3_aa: CASSLSGGADRNTGELFF
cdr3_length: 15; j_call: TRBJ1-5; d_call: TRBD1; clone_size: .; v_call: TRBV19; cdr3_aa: CASSITGTGNQPQHF
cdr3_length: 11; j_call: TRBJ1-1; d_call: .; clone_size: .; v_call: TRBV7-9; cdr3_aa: CASSLVNRAFF
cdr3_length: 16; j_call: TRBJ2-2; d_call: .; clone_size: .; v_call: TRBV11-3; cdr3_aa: CASSSVSGHYTGELFF
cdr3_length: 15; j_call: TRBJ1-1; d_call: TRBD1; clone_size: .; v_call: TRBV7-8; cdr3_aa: CASSPRTGHNTEAFF
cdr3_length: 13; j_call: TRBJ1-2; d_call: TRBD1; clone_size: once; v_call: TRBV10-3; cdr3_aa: CAIRSTGDHGYTF
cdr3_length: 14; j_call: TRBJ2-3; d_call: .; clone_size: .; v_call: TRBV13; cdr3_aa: CASSLERGTDTQYF
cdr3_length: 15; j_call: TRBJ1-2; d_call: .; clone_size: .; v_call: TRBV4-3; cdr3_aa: CASSQEAGESYGYTF
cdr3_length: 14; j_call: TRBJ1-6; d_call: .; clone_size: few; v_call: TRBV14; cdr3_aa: CASSQGRYNSPLHF
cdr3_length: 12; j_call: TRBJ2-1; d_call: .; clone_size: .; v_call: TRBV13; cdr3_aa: CASSYPGLEQFF
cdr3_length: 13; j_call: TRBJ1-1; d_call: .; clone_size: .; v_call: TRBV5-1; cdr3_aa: CASGVTGNTEAFF
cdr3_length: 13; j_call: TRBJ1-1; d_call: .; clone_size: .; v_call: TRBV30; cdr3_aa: CAWSADFGAEAFF
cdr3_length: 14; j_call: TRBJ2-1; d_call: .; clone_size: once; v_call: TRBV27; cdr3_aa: CASSQGSSYNEQFF
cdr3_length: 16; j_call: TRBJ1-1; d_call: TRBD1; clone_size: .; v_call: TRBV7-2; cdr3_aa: CASSFSLDRGNTEAFF
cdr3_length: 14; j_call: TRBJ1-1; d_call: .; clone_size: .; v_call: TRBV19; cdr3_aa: CASSIQGGDTEAFF
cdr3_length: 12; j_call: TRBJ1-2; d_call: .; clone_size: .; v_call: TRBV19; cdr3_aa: CASSTGDYGYTF
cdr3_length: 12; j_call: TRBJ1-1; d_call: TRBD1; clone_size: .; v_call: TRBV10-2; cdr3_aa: CASRNRGTEAFF
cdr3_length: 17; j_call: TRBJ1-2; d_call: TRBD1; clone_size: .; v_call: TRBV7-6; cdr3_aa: CASSSRPTGTDLYGYTF
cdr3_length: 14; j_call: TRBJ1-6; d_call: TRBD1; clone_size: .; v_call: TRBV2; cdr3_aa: CASGGQGYNSPLHF
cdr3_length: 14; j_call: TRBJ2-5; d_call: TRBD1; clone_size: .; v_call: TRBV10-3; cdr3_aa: CAIRELEGAETQYF
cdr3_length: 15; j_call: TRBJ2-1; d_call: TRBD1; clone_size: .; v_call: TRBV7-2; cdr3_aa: CASSTGGSSYNEQFF
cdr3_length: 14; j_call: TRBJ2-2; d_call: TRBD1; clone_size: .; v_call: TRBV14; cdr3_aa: CASSLNRGSGELFF
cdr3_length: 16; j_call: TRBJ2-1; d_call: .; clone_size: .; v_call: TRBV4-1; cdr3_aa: CASSQDRVGYAGALFF
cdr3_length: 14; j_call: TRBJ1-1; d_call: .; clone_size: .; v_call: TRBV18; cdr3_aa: CASSPLLAETEAFF
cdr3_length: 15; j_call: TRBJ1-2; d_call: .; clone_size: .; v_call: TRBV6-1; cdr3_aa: CASSDPDSYLYGYTF
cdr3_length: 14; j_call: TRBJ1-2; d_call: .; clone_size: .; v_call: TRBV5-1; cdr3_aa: CASSNYQGTGGYTF
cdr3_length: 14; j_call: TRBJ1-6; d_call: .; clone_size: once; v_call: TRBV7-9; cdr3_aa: CASSLALAYSPLHF
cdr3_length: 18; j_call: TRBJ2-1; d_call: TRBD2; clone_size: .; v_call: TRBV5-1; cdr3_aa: CASSLTGSGGASDNEQFF
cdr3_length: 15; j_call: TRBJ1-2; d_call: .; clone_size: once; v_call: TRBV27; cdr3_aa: CASKSPGRPNYGYTF
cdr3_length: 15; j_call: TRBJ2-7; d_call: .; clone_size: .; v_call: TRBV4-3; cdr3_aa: CASSQDPGQNRVLDF
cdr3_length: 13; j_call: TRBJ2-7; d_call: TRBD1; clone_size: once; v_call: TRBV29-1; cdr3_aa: CSVEGDREGEQYF
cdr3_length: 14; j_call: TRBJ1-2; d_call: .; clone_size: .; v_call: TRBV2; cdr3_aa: CASSETGEGDGYTF
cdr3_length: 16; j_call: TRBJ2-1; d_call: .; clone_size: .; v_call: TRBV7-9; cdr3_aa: CASSLDWRAQDNEQFF
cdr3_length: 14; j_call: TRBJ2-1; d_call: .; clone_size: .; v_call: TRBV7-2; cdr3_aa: CASSFLSLYNEQFF
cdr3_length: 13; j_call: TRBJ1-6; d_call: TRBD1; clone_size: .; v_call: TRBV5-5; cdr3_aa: CASSQGANSPLHF
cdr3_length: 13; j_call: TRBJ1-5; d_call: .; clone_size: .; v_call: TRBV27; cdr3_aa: CASSSTDNQPQHF
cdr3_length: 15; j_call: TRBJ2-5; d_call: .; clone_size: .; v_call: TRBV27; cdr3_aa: CASSARQVNQETQYF
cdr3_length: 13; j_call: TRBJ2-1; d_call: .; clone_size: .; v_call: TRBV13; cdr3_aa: CASSPEARDEQFF
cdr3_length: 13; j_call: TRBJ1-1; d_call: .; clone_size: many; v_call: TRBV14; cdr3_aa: CASSSQGNTEAFF